The next 2 T cell receptor beta chains were all read from a single sample in a study of T-cell memory formation after mild COVID-19. One entry per CDR3 protein results from TCRdb running MiXCR on the 5' RACE reads. Of roughly 280,000 distinct CDR3 sequences detected, approximately 8.4% appear once; the ten largest clones hold under 25%. What was sequenced was PBMCs or a T cell subset sorted from them (not recorded which). The receptor set was obtained from a man aged 18 to 29 who had mild COVID-19 (a few samples of this study predate the infection). Cell type and time point are not known.

The DNA for the CDR3 is TGTGCCAGCAGCCCAGGGACTAGCGGATCCTACGAGCAGTACGTC. This sequence encodes CASSPGTSGSYEQYV. The chain employs TRBV7-8 and TRBJ2-7, with 11 bases lining up with TRBD2. With V trimmed by 5 bases and J by 1 base, 4 bases remained unmatched. The CDR3 extends over 15 amino acids. Germline V gene lookup returns CDR1 SGHVS and CDR2 FQNEAQ.

The chain couples TRBV4-3 to TRBJ1-6, with a possible D match to TRBD1 (6 bases). Per the germline V gene, CDR1 is LGHNA and CDR2 is YSLEER. The CDR3 spans 14 residues. Deletions cut 3 bases from V and 7 bases from J, with 10 bases between. DNA for the CDR3: TGCGCCAGCAGCCATACAACAGGGAATTCACCCCTCCACTTT. Amino acids: CASSHTTGNSPLHF.